These 28 T cell receptor beta chains came from one sample sequenced in a study of CD8 T cells in ankylosing spondylitis. TCRdb reprocessed the 5' RACE reads via MiXCR and lists one record per CDR3 protein. This table holds around 180,000 distinct CDR3 sequences, around 13% found once. Sequenced input: blood, either unsorted or a sorted T cell fraction (not recorded which). Source of these receptors: a female donor with ankylosing spondylitis or in good health (not recorded which).

The table lists this clonotype with many counts. The V gene is TRBV4-3, the J gene TRBJ2-1; TRBD2 matches 12 bases. The ends lost 0 bases at V and 4 bases at J; junction bases unmatched: 4. This CDR3 comprises 17 residues. CDR1 LGHNA and CDR2 YSLEER come from the germline V gene. The CDR3 loop reads CASSQDLLAGGYNEQFF. The CDR3 DNA is TGCGCCAGCAGCCAAGATCTCCTAGCGGGAGGGTACAATGAGCAGTTCTTC.

There are a few counts of this clonotype. V usage is TRBV6-5 and J usage is TRBJ2-5; the D is unclear. Looked up from germline, CDR1 is MNHEY and CDR2 is SVGAGI. There are 14 residues in the CDR3. V was pared by 3 bases and J by 1 base, with 9 bases between. The CDR3 sequence is CASSYSYSQETQYF. The CDR3 DNA follows: TGTGCCAGCAGTTATTCGTACAGCCAAGAGACCCAGTACTTC.

The chain uses TRBV18 and TRBJ2-1; D might be TRBD2 (5 bases). V lost 0 bases and J 9 bases, leaving 12 bases between the germline ends. Germline loops: CDR1 KGHSH, CDR2 LQKENI. The CDR3 runs to 14 residues. CDR3 nucleotides: TGTGCCAGCTCACCACCGTTGGGAGTTGCTGAGCAGTTCTTC. Translated: CASSPPLGVAEQFF.

This clonotype has a count of ten or more. CDR3 protein: CASSLQGSNTEAFF. The CDR3 bases are TGTGCCAGCAGCTTACAGGGGTCGAACACTGAAGCTTTCTTT. The chain combines TRBV7-3 with TRBJ1-1, with TRBD1 as a possible D gene (6 bases). V was trimmed by 2 bases and J by 1 base, leaving 8 bases between them. This CDR3 is built from 14 residues. CDR1 is SGHTA and CDR2 is FQGTGA in the germline V gene. The full variable domain, rest sourced from reference TRBV7-3 and TRBJ1-1, is GAGVSQTPSNKVTEKGKYVELRCDPISGHTALYWYRQSLGQGPEFLIYFQGTGAADDSGLPNDRFFAVRPEGSVSTLKIQRTERGDSAVYLCASSLQGSNTEAFFGQGTRLTVV.

This clonotype was counted only a few times. The CDR3 nucleotides read TGTGCCAGCAGTCTCCAACAGGGGTCCCACGAGCAGTACTTC. Its protein product is CASSLQQGSHEQYF. The chain is built from TRBV12-3 or TRBV12-4 and TRBJ2-7, with TRBD1 identical over 7 bases. J gave up 5 bases and V 5 bases, and 9 bases lay outside the gene matches. The CDR3 is 14 residues long.

This clonotype occurred a few times. The gene calls are TRBV20-1 and TRBJ2-1, with 8 bases aligning to TRBD1. With V trimmed by 1 base and J by 8 bases, 13 bases remained unmatched. The length of the CDR3 is 16 residues. Germline CDR1 DFQATT, CDR2 SNEGSKA (reference sequence). This CDR3 reads CSARVGGRGPEDEQFF. The CDR3 region has the DNA TGCAGTGCTAGAGTGGGAGGCAGGGGGCCAGAAGATGAGCAGTTCTTC.

V and J are TRBV18 and TRBJ1-2; a weak D match, TRBD1 (5 bases). In germline, CDR1 is KGHSH, CDR2 LQKENI. The CDR3 loop spans 15 amino acids. V was shortened by 2 bases and J by 4 bases, with 14 bases between the two germline ends. CDR3 in amino acids: CASSPASGALYGYTF. In DNA, the CDR3 is TGTGCCAGCTCACCAGCCAGTGGGGCGCTCTATGGCTACACCTTC.

This clonotype was counted only a few times. The CDR3 DNA sequence: TGCAGCGTTGTAGTAATGAACACTGAAGCTTTCTTT. It is translated as CSVVVMNTEAFF. The chain employs TRBV29-1 and TRBJ1-1; D not certain. The ends were cut back, 4 bases at V and 0 bases at J, with 6 bases in the middle. This CDR3 comprises 12 residues. Per germline, CDR1 SQVTM and CDR2 ANQGSEA.

As to this clonotype: This could be a read error, since a much larger clone is one nucleotide away. V and J are TRBV5-4 and TRBJ2-1, with 7 bases lining up with TRBD1. CDR1 is SGHNT and CDR2 is YYREEE in the germline V gene (reference sequence). The CDR3 runs 15 residues. The CDR3 sequence is CASSLGQNSYNGQFF. CDR3 coding DNA: TGTGCCAGCAGCCTGGGACAGAACTCCTACAATGGGCAGTTCTTC.

This clonotype was observed many times. The chain joins TRBV27 to TRBJ1-2, with D tentatively TRBD1 (6 bases). This CDR3 contains 14 residues. Germline CDR1 and CDR2: MNHEY and SMNVEV (reference sequence). V was trimmed by 7 bases and J by 8 bases, leaving 20 bases between them. CDR3 sequence: CASKTGTPGGGYTF. The CDR3 coding sequence is TGTGCCAGCAAGACCGGGACACCCGGTGGAGGCTACACCTTC.

This rearrangement joins TRBV5-1 to TRBJ2-3; tentatively, D is TRBD2 (5 bases). The CDR3 spans 13 residues. Trimming pared 4 bases from V and 6 bases from J, leaving 12 bases between. CDR1 and CDR2 from the germline V gene are SGHRS and YFSETQ. The CDR3 DNA reads as TGCGCCAGCAGCCCTACTAGGTCGGATACGCAGTATTTT. Protein: CASSPTRSDTQYF.

This clonotype was detected many times. The chain joins TRBV5-5 to TRBJ2-1; perhaps TRBD2 as D (7 bases). From germline, CDR1 is SGHKS and CDR2 YYEKEE (reference sequence). The CDR3 covers 15 residues. Trimming cost V 4 bases and J 8 bases, with 19 bases left between them. DNA for the CDR3: TGTGCCAGCAGCCTCCGGGGGGCAGGGCTCGATGAGCAGTTCTTC. It yields the protein CASSLRGAGLDEQFF.

J is TRBJ2-5 and V is TRBV6-5; possible D gene TRBD1, 6 bases. V was trimmed by 0 bases and J by 4 bases, leaving 12 bases between them. Germline CDR1 MNHEY, CDR2 SVGAGI. The CDR3 is 15 amino acids. The CDR3, as DNA: TGTGCCAGCAGTTACTCTGCCAGGGGAGTAGAGACCCAGTACTTC. Translated: CASSYSARGVETQYF.

This clonotype was counted between two and nine times. The chain is built from TRBV29-1 and TRBJ2-2; possible D gene TRBD1, 5 bases. CDR1 and CDR2 from the germline V gene are SQVTM and ANQGSEA. The CDR3 spans 13 residues. V lost 7 bases to trimming and J lost 5 bases, with 14 bases between them. CDR3 DNA: TGCAGCGGGGTCCGAACAGGAACCGGGGAGCTGTTTTTT. This encodes CSGVRTGTGELFF.

The sample holds many counts of this clonotype. This sequence joins TRBV27 and TRBJ2-7; D is unclear. Germline CDR1 is MNHEY and CDR2 is SMNVEV (reference sequence). V shed 5 bases and J shed 4 bases, with 15 bases lying between them. The CDR3 runs 14 residues. The DNA of the CDR3 is TGTGCCAGCAGTGTCACAGCGAGACGGTACGAGCAGTACTTC. It is translated as CASSVTARRYEQYF.

This clonotype came up many times. The rearrangement links TRBV6-5 to TRBJ1-3, with TRBD1 identical over 9 bases. This CDR3 comprises 18 residues. Trimming took 0 bases from V and 3 from J; bases not matched to a gene: 9. Germline V gene data show CDR1 as MNHEY and CDR2 as SVGAGI. CDR3 nucleotides: TGTGCCAGCAGTTACTCTCGGACAGGGGAGTGGAATGGAAACACCATATATTTT. Encoded protein: CASSYSRTGEWNGNTIYF.

This clonotype has at least ten counts. The CDR3: CASSVDGGAFGNTIYF. CDR3 nucleotides: TGTGCCAGCAGCGTAGATGGGGGAGCGTTCGGAAACACCATATATTTT. The chain links TRBV9 to TRBJ1-3; a weak D match, TRBD1 (5 bases). Trimming took 0 bases from V and 4 from J, leaving 14 bases between them. Germline assignment: CDR1 SGDLS and CDR2 YYNGEE. This CDR3 comprises 16 residues.

This clonotype has a count of ten or more. The chain is built from TRBV29-1 and TRBJ2-5; D is ambiguous. This CDR3 has 12 residues. Per germline, CDR1 SQVTM and CDR2 ANQGSEA. Trimming removed 6 bases at V and 2 bases at J, with 10 bases between. The CDR3 DNA reads TGCAGCGTAAGACCGAATCAAGAGACCCAGTACTTC. Its protein product is CSVRPNQETQYF.

This clonotype was counted ten times or more. This chain connects TRBV4-2 to TRBJ2-1, with TRBD2 matching 8 bases. The CDR3 covers 18 residues. The junction had 16 bases not matched to a gene; V was cut back by 4 bases and J by 5 bases. Germline lookup yields CDR1 LGHNA and CDR2 YNFKEQ. The CDR3 region has the DNA TGTGCCAGCAGCCCACCTTCCGGGACTAGAAGACTGGACAATGAGCAGTTCTTC. It encodes CASSPPSGTRRLDNEQFF.

The gene calls are TRBV19 and TRBJ1-1; 8 nucleotides align to TRBD1. The germline CDR1 and CDR2 sequences are LNHDA and SQIVND (reference sequence). The CDR3 spans 16 residues. The trim removed 6 bases at V and 0 bases at J, leaving 9 bases unmatched. The DNA for the CDR3 is TGTGCCAGTAGGTTGAGGACAGGGCAAATGAACACTGAAGCTTTCTTT. Translation gives CASRLRTGQMNTEAFF.

The gene calls are TRBV6-1 and TRBJ2-4; possibly TRBD1 for D (6 bases). There are 16 residues in the CDR3. Per germline, CDR1 MNHNS and CDR2 SASEGT. V lost 4 bases, J lost 1 base, and 14 bases lay in between. CDR3: CASSGQAEEAKNIQYF. The CDR3 coding sequence is TGTGCCAGCAGTGGACAGGCCGAGGAGGCCAAAAACATTCAGTACTTC.

This clonotype was seen ten or more times. The CDR3 DNA reads TGTGCCAGCAGCTTGATCTCAGGGGTCACTGAAGCTTTCTTT. Amino acid sequence: CASSLISGVTEAFF. This chain links TRBV3-1 with TRBJ1-1; a possible D gene is TRBD1 (6 bases). V lost 5 bases, J lost 4 bases, and 14 bases lay in between. Germline values: CDR1 LGHDT, CDR2 YNNKEL (reference sequence). This CDR3 is 14 amino acids long.

In its sample, this clonotype was seen a few times. The genes are TRBV6-1 and TRBJ2-1; 12 bases are a match to TRBD2. The germline V gene has CDR1 MNHNS and CDR2 SASEGT. This CDR3 spans 15 amino acids. V was pared by 2 bases and J by 11 bases, with 7 bases of the junction left unmatched. The CDR3 sequence is CASSEKRLAGDKQFF. In DNA, the CDR3 is TGTGCCAGCAGTGAAAAGAGACTAGCGGGAGACAAGCAGTTCTTC.

This clonotype occurred a few times. The CDR3 spells CASLEGGTEAFF. The CDR3 nucleotides read TGTGCCAGCCTAGAAGGGGGCACTGAAGCTTTCTTT. The chain employs TRBV7-9 and TRBJ1-1; tentatively, D is TRBD1 (6 bases). Trimming pared 8 bases from V and 4 bases from J, leaving 11 bases between. CDR1 and CDR2 from the germline V gene are SEHNR and FQNEAQ (reference sequence). The CDR3 has 12 residues.

Comment on this clonotype: This may be a read error: a much more frequent sequence differs by one nucleotide. V is TRBV29-1 and J is TRBJ1-4; D is unclear. Trimming shortened V by 7 bases and J by 10 bases, and 16 bases separated the two germline ends. Germline CDR1 is SQVTM and CDR2 is ANQGSEA. There are 12 residues in the CDR3. CDR3 protein: CSAMTPSGKLFF. CDR3 DNA: TGCAGCGCCATGACCCCCTCGGGAAAACTGTTTTTT.

This clonotype was detected only a few times. This chain joins TRBV30 and TRBJ1-1; 11 positions match TRBD1. CDR1 is GTSNPN and CDR2 is SVGIG in the germline V gene (reference sequence). CDR3 length: 17 residues. J was trimmed by 3 bases and V by 3 bases; bases with no gene match: 12. The CDR3 DNA reads as TGTGCCTGGAGCTCCTGGGGGACAGGGGGGCGGGACACTGAAGCTTTCTTT. Protein: CAWSSWGTGGRDTEAFF.

This clonotype was detected a few times. The J gene is TRBJ2-3, the V gene TRBV11-2; D is perhaps TRBD1 or TRBD2 (5 bases each). Trimming shortened V by 4 bases and J by 6 bases, and 17 bases separated the two germline ends. The CDR3 is 15 residues long. CDR1 SGHAT and CDR2 FQNNGV come from the germline V gene. CDR3 in amino acids: CASSSRDHSWDTQYF. Written as DNA, the CDR3 is TGTGCCAGCAGCTCCCGGGACCATTCCTGGGATACGCAGTATTTT.

In its sample, this clonotype was seen many times. CDR3 bases: TGCGCCAGCAGCCGGACTAGCGGAGCTTCCTACGAGCAGTACTTC. Translated: CASSRTSGASYEQYF. The chain combines TRBV5-1 with TRBJ2-7, with TRBD2 matching over 10 bases. V lost 4 bases, J lost 1 base, and 5 bases stayed unmatched. CDR3 length: 15 amino acids. Germline V CDR1 and CDR2: SGHRS, YFSETQ.